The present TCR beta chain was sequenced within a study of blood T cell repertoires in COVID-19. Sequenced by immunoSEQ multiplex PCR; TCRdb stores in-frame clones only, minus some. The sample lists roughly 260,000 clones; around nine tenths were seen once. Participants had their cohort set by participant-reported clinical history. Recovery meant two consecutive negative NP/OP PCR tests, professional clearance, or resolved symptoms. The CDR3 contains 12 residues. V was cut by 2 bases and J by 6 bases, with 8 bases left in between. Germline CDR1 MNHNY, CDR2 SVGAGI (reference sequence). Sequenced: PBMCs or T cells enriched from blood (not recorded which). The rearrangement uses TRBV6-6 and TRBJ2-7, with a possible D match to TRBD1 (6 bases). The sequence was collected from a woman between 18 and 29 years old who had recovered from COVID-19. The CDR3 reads CASSYTGREQYF. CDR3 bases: TGTGCCAGCAGTTACACAGGGCGCGAGCAGTACTTC.